The 13 T cell receptor beta chains in this list originate from one sample, sequenced in a study of CD8+ T cells in alopecia areata. Treatment defined: oral pan-JAK inhibitor, 5-10 mg twice daily. Sequencing templates came from extracted RNA that was reverse transcribed into cDNA. Generated by immunoSEQ multiplex PCR, the TCRdb table keeps only in-frame clones and is missing some. In the table there are 98,000 or so clones, 50% to 75% of which are singletons. The sample in question was CD8+ T cells sorted from blood, obtained at week 4, from a patient treated with tofacitinib. The receptor set was obtained from a human donor with alopecia areata.

This clone was observed a few times. This sequence joins TRBV23-1 and TRBJ2-6; TRBD1 matches 12 bases. TRBV23-1 is placed among ORFs of uncertain function. The CDR3 is 18 residues long. V gave up 6 bases and J gave up 0 bases; unmatched junction bases: 6. CDR3 coding DNA: TGCGCCAGCAGACCGGGACAGGGGGCCCTCTCTGGGGCCAACGTCCTGACTTTC. Translation gives CASRPGQGALSGANVLTF.

This rearrangement joins TRBV23-1 to TRBJ2-7; D not resolved. TRBV23-1 is identified as an open reading frame with a role that is uncertain. Trimming took 8 bases from V and 2 from J, leaving 16 bases between them. There are 14 residues in the CDR3. The CDR3 region is CASDHAGGAYEQYF. CDR3 sequence (DNA): TGCGCCAGCGATCACGCAGGCGGAGCCTACGAGCAGTACTTC.

This chain links TRBV4-3 with TRBJ1-1; no clear D. V shed 3 bases and J shed 2 bases, with 10 bases lying between them. The CDR3 is 14 amino acids. The germline gives CDR1 LGHNA, CDR2 YSLEER. CDR3 amino acids: CASSHHETNTEAFF. CDR3 sequence (DNA): TGCGCCAGCAGCCACCACGAGACAAACACTGAAGCTTTCTTT.

The chain has TRBV2 and TRBJ2-1; D is unclear. The CDR3 is 14 amino acids. Deletions cut 0 bases from V and 4 bases from J, with 7 bases between. Germline CDR1 SNHLY, CDR2 FYNNEI. The CDR3 reads CASSEAGQYNEQFF. CDR3 nucleotide sequence: TGTGCCAGCAGTGAAGCGGGCCAGTACAATGAGCAGTTCTTC.

V usage is TRBV7-2 and J usage is TRBJ2-7; 9 nucleotides align to TRBD2. The CDR3 is 18 residues long. The germline CDR1 and CDR2 sequences are SGHTA and FQGNSA. After removal of 4 bases from V and 2 bases from J, the junction contained 15 bases not matched to a gene. In nucleotides, the CDR3 is TGTGCCAGCAGCTCGTCAACGAGCGGGGGGAGGGCAACCTACGAGCAGTACTTC. This sequence encodes CASSSSTSGGRATYEQYF.

Here the CDR3 DNA reads TGTGCCAGCAGCGCATCAGGGGGTAGCTACGAGCAGTACTTC. Protein: CASSASGGSYEQYF. The gene calls are TRBV9 and TRBJ2-7, with 7 bases matching TRBD1. V shed 3 bases and J 3 bases; nucleotides not matched to a gene: 6. CDR3 length: 14 residues. Germline V gene sequence: CDR1 SGDLS, CDR2 YYNGEE.

There are a few counts of this clone. V and J are TRBV5-1 and TRBJ1-1; no definite D call. The CDR3 is made up of 14 amino acids. Germline V gene data show CDR1 as SGHRS and CDR2 as YFSETQ. V lost 2 bases and J 0 bases, leaving 8 bases between the germline ends. In DNA, the CDR3 is TGCGCCAGCAGCTTACTTGGAGTGAACACTGAAGCTTTCTTT. Translating it yields CASSLLGVNTEAFF.

This chain joins TRBV7-9 and TRBJ1-1, with unresolved D. Trimming shortened V by 5 bases and J by 5 bases, and 15 bases separated the two germline ends. Germline-derived CDR1 and CDR2 are SEHNR and FQNEAQ (reference sequence). This CDR3 comprises 14 residues. CDR3 DNA: TGTGCCAGCAGCCTGAGACGTGGGGTAACTGAAGCTTTCTTT. As protein: CASSLRRGVTEAFF.

This clone was counted only a few times. The chain joins TRBV9 to TRBJ2-2; no firm D call. V lost 2 bases and J lost 5, with 28 bases in between. The CDR3 covers 20 residues. The germline gives CDR1 SGDLS, CDR2 YYNGEE. The CDR3 DNA reads TGTGCCAGCAGCGTGTACCTAGTAGCAGGCTGGGATTCTCATACCGGGGAGCTGTTTTTT. This codes for CASSVYLVAGWDSHTGELFF.

The chain links TRBV5-1 to TRBJ1-6, with 9 bases aligning to TRBD1. Per germline, CDR1 SGHRS and CDR2 YFSETQ. Losses at the gene ends were 0 bases for V and 7 bases for J; bases not matched to a gene: 2. The CDR3 totals 15 residues. CDR3 in DNA: TGCGCCAGCAGCTTGGTGGGGACAGGGAATTCACCCCTCCACTTT. Protein product: CASSLVGTGNSPLHF.

The V gene is TRBV4-1, the J gene TRBJ1-2, with D hard to call. Germline V gives CDR1 MGHRA, CDR2 YSYEKL. The CDR3 sequence is 15 residues long. The germline V and J ends were trimmed by 1 base and 4 bases, with 13 bases remaining between them. CDR3 in amino acids: CASSQASRGFYGYTF. The CDR3 bases are TGCGCCAGCAGCCAAGCCTCGCGTGGCTTCTATGGCTACACCTTC.

The chain combines TRBV6-1 with TRBJ1-1; D perhaps matches TRBD1 (5 bases). The CDR3 is 14 residues long. V lost 6 bases, J lost 3 bases, and 14 bases lay in between. CDR1 is MNHNS and CDR2 is SASEGT in the germline V gene. Here the CDR3 reads CASRTGEGDTEAFF. CDR3 DNA sequence: TGTGCCAGCAGAACGGGGGAAGGAGACACTGAAGCTTTCTTT.

The CDR3 DNA sequence: TGTGCCAGCAGCGTAGTTAATAGCGGTGTCGATGAGCAGTTCTTC. Protein sequence: CASSVVNSGVDEQFF. The chain employs TRBV9 and TRBJ2-1; a weak D match, TRBD2 (6 bases). The CDR3 runs to 15 residues. Germline assignment: CDR1 SGDLS and CDR2 YYNGEE. V was pared by 0 bases and J by 8 bases, with 15 bases between. The full variable domain, its missing parts supplied by reference TRBV9 and TRBJ2-1, is DSGVTQTPKHLITATGQRVTLRCSPRSGDLSVYWYQQSLDQGLQFLIQYYNGEERAKGNILERFSAQQFPDLHSELNLSSLELGDSALYFCASSVVNSGVDEQFFGPGTRLTVL.